There are a few counts of the clone carrying this T cell receptor (beta chain). Its specificity is unknown. These data are taken from a study of T cell responses to AZD1222 COVID-19 vaccine. Overall study results and limits: Baseline serology detected seropositivity in only six AZD1222 recipients. In a largely white British group with more females than males, clonal diversity was possibly underestimated. Vaccine-associated CD4 TCRs ranged over spike, dominating at 160-218 and 743-854.

The CDR3 has 15 amino acids. Germline V CDR1 and CDR2: SGHRS, YFSETQ. Trimming cost V 4 bases and J 13 bases; bases outside gene matches: 13. Method: immunoSEQ multiplex PCR; TCRdb's copy keeps in-frame clones and lacks some. The sample includes approximately 90,000 clones, 85% to 90% of them seen just once. This sequence was found in an adult in good health. Sequencing was performed on peripheral blood, taken on day 0 of AZD1222 vaccination. The V and J genes are TRBV5-1 and TRBJ1-6; 8 bases match TRBD1. The CDR3 sequence is CASSQKGQGQEPLHF. In DNA form, the CDR3 reads TGCGCCAGCAGCCAGAAAGGACAGGGTCAGGAGCCCCTCCACTTT.